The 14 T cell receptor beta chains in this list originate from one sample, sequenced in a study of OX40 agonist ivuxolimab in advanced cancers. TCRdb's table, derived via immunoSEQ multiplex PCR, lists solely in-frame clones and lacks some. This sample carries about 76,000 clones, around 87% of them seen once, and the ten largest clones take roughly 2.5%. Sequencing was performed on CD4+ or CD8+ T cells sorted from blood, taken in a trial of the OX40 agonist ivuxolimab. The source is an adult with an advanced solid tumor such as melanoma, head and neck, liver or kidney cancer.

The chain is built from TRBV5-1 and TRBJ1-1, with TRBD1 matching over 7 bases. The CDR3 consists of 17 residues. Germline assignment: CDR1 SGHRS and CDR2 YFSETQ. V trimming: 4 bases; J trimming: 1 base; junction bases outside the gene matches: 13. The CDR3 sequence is CASSQSTGQITNTEAFF. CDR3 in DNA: TGCGCCAGCAGCCAATCGACGGGACAGATCACGAACACTGAAGCTTTCTTT.

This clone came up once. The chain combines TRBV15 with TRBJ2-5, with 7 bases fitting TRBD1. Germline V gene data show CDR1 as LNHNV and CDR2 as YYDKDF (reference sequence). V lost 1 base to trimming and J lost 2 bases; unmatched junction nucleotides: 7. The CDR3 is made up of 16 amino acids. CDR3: CATSRANTGQQETQYF. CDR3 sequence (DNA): TGTGCCACCAGCAGAGCTAACACGGGACAGCAAGAGACCCAGTACTTC.

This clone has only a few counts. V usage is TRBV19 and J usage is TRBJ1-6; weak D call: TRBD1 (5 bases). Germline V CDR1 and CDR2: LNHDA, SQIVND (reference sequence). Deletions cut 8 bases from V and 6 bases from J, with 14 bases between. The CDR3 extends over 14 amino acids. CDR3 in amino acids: CASRRDGPNSPLHF. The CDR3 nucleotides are TGTGCCAGTCGGCGGGACGGACCTAATTCACCCCTCCACTTT.

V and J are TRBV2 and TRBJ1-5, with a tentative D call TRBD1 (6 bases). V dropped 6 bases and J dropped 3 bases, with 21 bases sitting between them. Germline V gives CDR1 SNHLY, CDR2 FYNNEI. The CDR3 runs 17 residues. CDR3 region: CASSVTMTGAINQPQHF. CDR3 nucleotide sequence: TGTGCCAGCAGCGTCACAATGACAGGAGCTATCAATCAGCCCCAGCATTTT.

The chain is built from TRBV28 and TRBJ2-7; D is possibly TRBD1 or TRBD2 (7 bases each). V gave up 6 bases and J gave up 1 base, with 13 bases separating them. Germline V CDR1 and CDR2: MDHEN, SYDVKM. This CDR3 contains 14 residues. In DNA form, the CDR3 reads TGTGCCAGCAGGCCGCAGGGGGGGTCCTACGAGCAGTACGTC. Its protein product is CASRPQGGSYEQYV.

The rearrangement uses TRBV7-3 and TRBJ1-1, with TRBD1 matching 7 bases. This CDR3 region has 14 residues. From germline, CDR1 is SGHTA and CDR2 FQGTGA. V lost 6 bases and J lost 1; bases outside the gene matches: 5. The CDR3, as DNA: TGTGCCAGCAGTTTGGGACAGCAGAACACTGAAGCTTTCTTT. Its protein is CASSLGQQNTEAFF.

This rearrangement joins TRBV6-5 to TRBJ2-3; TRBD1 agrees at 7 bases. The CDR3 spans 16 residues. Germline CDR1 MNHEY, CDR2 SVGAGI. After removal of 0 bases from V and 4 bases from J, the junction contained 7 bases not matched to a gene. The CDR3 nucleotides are TGTGCCAGCAGTTACTCGAGGGGGCACGGCCCAGATACGCAGTATTTT. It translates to CASSYSRGHGPDTQYF.

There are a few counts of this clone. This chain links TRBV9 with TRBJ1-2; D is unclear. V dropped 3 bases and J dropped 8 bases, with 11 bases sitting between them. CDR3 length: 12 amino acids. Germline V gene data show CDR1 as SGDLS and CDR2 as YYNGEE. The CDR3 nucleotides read TGTGCCAGCAGCGGTGCTGGCTACGGCTACACCTTC. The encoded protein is CASSGAGYGYTF.

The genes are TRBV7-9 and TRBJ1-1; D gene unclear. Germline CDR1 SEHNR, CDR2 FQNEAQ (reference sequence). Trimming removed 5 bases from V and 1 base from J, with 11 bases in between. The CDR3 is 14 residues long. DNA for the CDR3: TGTGCCAGCAGCCCCGGACGGGGGAACACTGAAGCTTTCTTT. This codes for CASSPGRGNTEAFF.

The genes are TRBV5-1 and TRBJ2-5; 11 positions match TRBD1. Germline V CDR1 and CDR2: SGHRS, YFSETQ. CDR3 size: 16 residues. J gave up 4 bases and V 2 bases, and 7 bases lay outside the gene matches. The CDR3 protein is CASSLGQGAPGETQYF. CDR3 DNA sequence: TGCGCCAGCAGCTTAGGACAGGGGGCGCCCGGAGAGACCCAGTACTTC.

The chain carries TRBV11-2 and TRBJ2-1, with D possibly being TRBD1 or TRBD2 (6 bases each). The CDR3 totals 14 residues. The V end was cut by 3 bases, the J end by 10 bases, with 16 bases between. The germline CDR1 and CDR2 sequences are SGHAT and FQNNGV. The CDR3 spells CASSLMRGVDEQFF. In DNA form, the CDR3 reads TGTGCCAGCAGCTTGATGAGGGGGGTAGACGAGCAGTTCTTC. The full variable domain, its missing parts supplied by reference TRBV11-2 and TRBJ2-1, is EAGVAQSPRYKIIEKRQSVAFWCNPISGHATLYWYQQILGQGPKLLIQFQNNGVVDDSQLPKDRFSAERLKGVDSTLKIQPAKLEDSAVYLCASSLMRGVDEQFFGPGTRLTVL.

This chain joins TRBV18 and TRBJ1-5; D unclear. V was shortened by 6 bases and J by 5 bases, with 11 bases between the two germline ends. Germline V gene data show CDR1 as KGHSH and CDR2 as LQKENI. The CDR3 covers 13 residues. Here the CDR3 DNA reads TGTGCCAGCTCTCCCTCTGCGGATCAGCCCCAGCATTTT. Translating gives CASSPSADQPQHF.

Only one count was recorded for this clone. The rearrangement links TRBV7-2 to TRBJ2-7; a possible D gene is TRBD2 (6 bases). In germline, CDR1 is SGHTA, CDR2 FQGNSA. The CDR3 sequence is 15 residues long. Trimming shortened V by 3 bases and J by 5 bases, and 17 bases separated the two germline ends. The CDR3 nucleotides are TGTGCCAGCAGCTTCCCCCGCCGCGGGGTCAACGAGCAGTACTTC. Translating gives CASSFPRRGVNEQYF. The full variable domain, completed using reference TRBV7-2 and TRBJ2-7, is GAGVSQSPSNKVTEKGKDVELRCDPISGHTALYWYRQSLGQGLEFLIYFQGNSAPDKSGLPSDRFSAERTGGSVSTLTIQRTQQEDSAVYLCASSFPRRGVNEQYFGPGTRLTVT.

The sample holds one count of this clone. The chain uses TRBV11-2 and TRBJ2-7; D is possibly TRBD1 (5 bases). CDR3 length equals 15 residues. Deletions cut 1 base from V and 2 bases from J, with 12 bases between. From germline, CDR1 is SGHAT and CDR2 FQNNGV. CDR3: CASSLGSDRPYEQYV. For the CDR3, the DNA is TGTGCCAGCAGCTTAGGATCCGACAGACCCTACGAGCAGTACGTC.